This T cell receptor beta chain was sequenced during a study of blood T cell repertoires in COVID-19. For the study at large: Acute and convalescent COVID-19 samples came from the United States, Italy and Spain. PBMCs, B-cell-depleted T cells, or T cells provided the cDNA or gDNA that made up the material.

Study processing details: Reference gene primers were amplified, and this amplification served to estimate nucleated cell counts. TCRdb keeps only in-frame clones here, not all; method: immunoSEQ multiplex PCR. V and J calls plus clone size are reproduced from that table; the DNA served to infer D and trimming. The table has fewer than 100,000 clones, 86% seen once. V lost 5 bases to trimming and J lost 4 bases, with 17 bases between them. Germline-derived CDR1 and CDR2 are SGHTA and FQGNSA. CDR3 length: 15 amino acids. This chain connects TRBV7-2 to TRBJ1-2; D gene unclear. The sequenced material came from peripheral blood. The source of this sequence is a man between 60 and 75 years old with acute or convalescent COVID-19. The CDR3 sequence: CASSVSPGTIYGYTF. For the CDR3, the DNA is TGTGCCAGCAGCGTAAGCCCAGGAACGATCTATGGCTACACCTTC. The complete variable domain, with remaining parts taken from reference TRBV7-2 and TRBJ1-2, reads GAGVSQSPSNKVTEKGKDVELRCDPISGHTALYWYRQSLGQGLEFLIYFQGNSAPDKSGLPSDRFSAERTGGSVSTLTIQRTQQEDSAVYLCASSVSPGTIYGYTFGSGTRLTVV.